Described below is a single T cell receptor (beta chain) sequence and its context. CDR1 and CDR2 from the germline V gene are KGHSH and LQKENI. This CDR3 comprises 16 residues. Trimming left V 2 bases short and J 4 bases short, with 15 bases between. The sample is drawn from a study of blood T cell repertoires in COVID-19. Study details: Donors in the United States, Italy and Spain gave samples during acute or convalescent COVID-19. In each case, the material was cDNA or gDNA derived from T cells, B-cell-depleted T cells, or PBMCs.

Under the authors' procedure: Reference gene primer amplification gave nucleated cell count estimates. Assay used: immunoSEQ multiplex PCR; TCRdb lists only in-frame clones, some missing. V, J and clone size were drawn from that table, and D and trimming were deduced from the DNA. There are more than 50,000 clones in the sample; 60% to 85% occur only once, and about 50% lies in the top ten. This chain joins TRBV18 and TRBJ1-3, with D perhaps TRBD1 (6 bases). Sequenced: peripheral blood. This clonotype was sampled from a woman older than 75 with acute or convalescent COVID-19. CDR3 nucleotides: TGTGCCAGCTCACCAGATCAGGGGATCTCCGGAAACACCATATATTTT. Amino acids: CASSPDQGISGNTIYF.